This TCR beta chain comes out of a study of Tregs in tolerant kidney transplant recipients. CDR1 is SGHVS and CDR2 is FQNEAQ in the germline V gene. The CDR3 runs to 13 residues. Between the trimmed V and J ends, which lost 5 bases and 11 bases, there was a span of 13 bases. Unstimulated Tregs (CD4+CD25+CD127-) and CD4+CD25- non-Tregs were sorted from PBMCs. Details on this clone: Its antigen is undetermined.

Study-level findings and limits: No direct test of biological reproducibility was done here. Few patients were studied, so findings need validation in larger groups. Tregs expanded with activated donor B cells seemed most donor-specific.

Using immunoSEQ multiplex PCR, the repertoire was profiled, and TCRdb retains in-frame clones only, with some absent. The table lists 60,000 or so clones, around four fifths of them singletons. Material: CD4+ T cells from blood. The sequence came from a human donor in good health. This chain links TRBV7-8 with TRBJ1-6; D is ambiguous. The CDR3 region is CASSTESRAPLHF. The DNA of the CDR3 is TGTGCCAGCAGCACTGAGTCTAGGGCACCCCTCCACTTT.